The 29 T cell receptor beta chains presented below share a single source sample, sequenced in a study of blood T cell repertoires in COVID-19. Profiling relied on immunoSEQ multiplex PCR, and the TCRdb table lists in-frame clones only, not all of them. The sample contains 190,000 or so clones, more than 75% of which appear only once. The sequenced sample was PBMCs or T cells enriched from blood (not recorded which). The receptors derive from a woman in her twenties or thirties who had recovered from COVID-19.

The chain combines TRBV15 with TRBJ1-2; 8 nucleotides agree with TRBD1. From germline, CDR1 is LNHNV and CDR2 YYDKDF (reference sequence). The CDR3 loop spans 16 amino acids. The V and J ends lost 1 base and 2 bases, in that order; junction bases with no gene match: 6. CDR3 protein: CATSRAGQGPNYGYTF. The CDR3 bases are TGTGCCACCAGCAGAGCCGGACAGGGTCCCAACTATGGCTACACCTTC.

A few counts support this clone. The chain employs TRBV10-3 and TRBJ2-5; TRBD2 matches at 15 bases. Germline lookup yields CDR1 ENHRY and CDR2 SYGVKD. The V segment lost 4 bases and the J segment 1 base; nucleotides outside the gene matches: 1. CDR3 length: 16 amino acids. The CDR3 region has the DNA TGTGCCATCAGTGGGACTAGCGGGGGGGGCCAAGAGACCCAGTACTTC. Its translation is CAISGTSGGGQETQYF.

The CDR3 DNA reads as TGTGCCAGCAGTTCACAGGGTCGGGATGGCTACACCTTC. Amino acid sequence: CASSSQGRDGYTF. The chain employs TRBV6-5 and TRBJ1-2; maybe TRBD1 (6 bases). The CDR3 totals 13 residues. V was pared by 4 bases and J by 6 bases, with 12 bases between. Germline V CDR1 and CDR2: MNHEY, SVGAGI.

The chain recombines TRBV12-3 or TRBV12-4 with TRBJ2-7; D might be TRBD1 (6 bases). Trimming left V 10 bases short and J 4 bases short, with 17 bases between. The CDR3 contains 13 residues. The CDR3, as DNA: TGTGCCACCCTAAGAGGGGGTACGTACGAGCAGTACTTC. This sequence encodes CATLRGGTYEQYF.

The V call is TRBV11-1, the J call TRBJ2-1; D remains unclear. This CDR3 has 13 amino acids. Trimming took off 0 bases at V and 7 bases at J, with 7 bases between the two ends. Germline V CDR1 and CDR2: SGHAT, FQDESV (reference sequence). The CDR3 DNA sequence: TGTGCCAGCAGCTTAGCATTAGTAAATGAGCAGTTCTTC. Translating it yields CASSLALVNEQFF.

CDR3 in amino acids: CASSPGGTSWQQFF. The CDR3 nucleotides read TGCGCCAGCAGCCCAGGAGGGACTAGTTGGCAGCAGTTCTTC. The chain uses TRBV5-1 and TRBJ2-1, with TRBD2 matching 8 bases. The V and J ends lost 4 bases and 11 bases, in that order; junction bases with no gene match: 11. Germline-derived CDR1 and CDR2 are SGHRS and YFSETQ. There are 14 residues in the CDR3.

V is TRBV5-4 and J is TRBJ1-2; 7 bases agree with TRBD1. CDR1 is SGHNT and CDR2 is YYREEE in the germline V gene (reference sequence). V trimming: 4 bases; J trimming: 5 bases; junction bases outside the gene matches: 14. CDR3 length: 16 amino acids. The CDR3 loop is CASSALRDSPRYGYTF. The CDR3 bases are TGTGCCAGCAGCGCACTCCGGGACAGCCCAAGGTATGGCTACACCTTC.

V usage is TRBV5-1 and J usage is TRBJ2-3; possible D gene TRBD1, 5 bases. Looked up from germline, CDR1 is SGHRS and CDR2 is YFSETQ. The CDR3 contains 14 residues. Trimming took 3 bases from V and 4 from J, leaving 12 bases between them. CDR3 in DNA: TGCGCCAGCAGCTCCCGACAGTTTTCAGATACGCAGTATTTT. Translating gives CASSSRQFSDTQYF.

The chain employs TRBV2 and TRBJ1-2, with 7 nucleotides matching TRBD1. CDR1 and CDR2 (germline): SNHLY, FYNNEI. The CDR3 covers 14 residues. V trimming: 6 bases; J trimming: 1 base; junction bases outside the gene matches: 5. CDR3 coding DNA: TGTGCCAGCAGAGAACAGGGGATTAACTATGGCTACACCTTC. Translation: CASREQGINYGYTF.

This chain's CDR3 is CASSLSDRGNSPLHF. CDR3 DNA sequence: TGTGCCAGCAGTTTATCGGACAGGGGTAATTCACCCCTCCACTTT. The V call is TRBV27, the J call TRBJ1-6, with TRBD1 identical over 9 bases. Looked up from germline, CDR1 is MNHEY and CDR2 is SMNVEV (reference sequence). J lost 6 bases, V lost 0 bases, and 0 bases had no gene match. This CDR3 spans 15 amino acids.

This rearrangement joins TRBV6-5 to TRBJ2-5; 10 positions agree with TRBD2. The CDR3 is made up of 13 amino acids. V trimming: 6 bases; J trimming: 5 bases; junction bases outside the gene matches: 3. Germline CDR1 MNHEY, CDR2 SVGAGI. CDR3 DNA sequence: TGTGCCAGCAGCAGCGGGAGGGGGGAGACCCAGTACTTC. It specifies CASSSGRGETQYF.

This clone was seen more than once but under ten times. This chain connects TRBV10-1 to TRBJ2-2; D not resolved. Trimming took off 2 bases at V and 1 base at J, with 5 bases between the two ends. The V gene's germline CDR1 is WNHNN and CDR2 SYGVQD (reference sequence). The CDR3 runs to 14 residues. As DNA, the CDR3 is TGCGCCAGCAGTGAGAGACAGAACACCGGGGAGCTGTTTTTT. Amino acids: CASSERQNTGELFF.

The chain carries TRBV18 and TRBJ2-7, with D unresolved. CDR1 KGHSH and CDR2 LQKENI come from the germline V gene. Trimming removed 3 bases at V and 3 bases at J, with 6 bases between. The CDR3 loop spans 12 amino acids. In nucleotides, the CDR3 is TGTGCCAGCTCACCCACTATCTACGAGCAGTACTTC. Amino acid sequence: CASSPTIYEQYF.

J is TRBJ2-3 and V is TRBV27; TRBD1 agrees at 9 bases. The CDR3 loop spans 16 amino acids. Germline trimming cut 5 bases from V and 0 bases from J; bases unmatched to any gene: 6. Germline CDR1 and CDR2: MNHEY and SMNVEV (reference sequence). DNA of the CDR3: TGTGCCAGCAGTCCCATCGACAGGGGGAGCACAGATACGCAGTATTTT. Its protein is CASSPIDRGSTDTQYF.

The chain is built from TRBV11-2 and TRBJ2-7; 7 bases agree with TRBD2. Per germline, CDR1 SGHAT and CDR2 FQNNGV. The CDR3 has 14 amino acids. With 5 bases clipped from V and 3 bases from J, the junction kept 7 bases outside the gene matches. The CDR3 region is CASSPIGGFYEQYF. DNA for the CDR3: TGTGCCAGCAGCCCAATCGGGGGGTTCTACGAGCAGTACTTC.

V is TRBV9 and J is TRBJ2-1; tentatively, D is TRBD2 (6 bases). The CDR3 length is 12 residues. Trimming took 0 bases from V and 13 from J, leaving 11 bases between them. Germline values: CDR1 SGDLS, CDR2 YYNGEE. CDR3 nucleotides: TGTGCCAGCAGCGTAGTGGCGGGGCCCCAGTTCTTC. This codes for CASSVVAGPQFF.

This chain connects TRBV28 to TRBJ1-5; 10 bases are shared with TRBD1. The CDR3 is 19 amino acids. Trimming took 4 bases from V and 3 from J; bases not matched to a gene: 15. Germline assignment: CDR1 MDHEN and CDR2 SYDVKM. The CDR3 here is CASSSGTGAPGFSNQPQHF. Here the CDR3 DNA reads TGTGCCAGCAGTTCCGGGACAGGGGCCCCCGGGTTTTCCAATCAGCCCCAGCATTTT. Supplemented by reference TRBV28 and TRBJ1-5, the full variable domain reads DVKVTQSSRYLVKRTGEKVFLECVQDMDHENMFWYRQDPGLGLRLIYFSYDVKMKEKGDIPEGYSVSREKKERFSLILESASTNQTSMYLCASSSGTGAPGFSNQPQHFGDGTRLSIL.

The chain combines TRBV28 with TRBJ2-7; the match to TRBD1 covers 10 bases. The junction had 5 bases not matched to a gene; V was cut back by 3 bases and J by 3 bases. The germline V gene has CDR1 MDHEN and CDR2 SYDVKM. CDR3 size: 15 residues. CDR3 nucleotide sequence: TGTGCCAGCAGTTTTGGTGGGACAGGGGTCTACGAGCAGTACTTC. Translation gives CASSFGGTGVYEQYF.

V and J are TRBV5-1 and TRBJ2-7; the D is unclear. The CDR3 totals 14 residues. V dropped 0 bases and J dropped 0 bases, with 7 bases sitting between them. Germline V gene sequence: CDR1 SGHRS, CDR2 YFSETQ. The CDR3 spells CASSLVPNSYEQYF. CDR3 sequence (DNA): TGCGCCAGCAGCTTGGTCCCAAACTCCTACGAGCAGTACTTC.

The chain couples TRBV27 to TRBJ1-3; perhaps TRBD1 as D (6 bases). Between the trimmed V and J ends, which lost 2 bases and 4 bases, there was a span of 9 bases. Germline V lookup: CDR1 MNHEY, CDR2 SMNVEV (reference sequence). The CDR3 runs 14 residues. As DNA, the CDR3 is TGTGCCAGCAGTTTAGGGGGCGCAGGAAACACCATATATTTT. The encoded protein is CASSLGGAGNTIYF.

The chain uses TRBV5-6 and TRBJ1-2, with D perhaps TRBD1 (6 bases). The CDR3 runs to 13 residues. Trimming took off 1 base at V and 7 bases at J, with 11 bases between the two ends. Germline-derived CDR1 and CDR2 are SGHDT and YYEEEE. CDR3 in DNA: TGTGCCAGCAGCTTGTCAGGGGCCGGTGGCTACACCTTC. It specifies CASSLSGAGGYTF.

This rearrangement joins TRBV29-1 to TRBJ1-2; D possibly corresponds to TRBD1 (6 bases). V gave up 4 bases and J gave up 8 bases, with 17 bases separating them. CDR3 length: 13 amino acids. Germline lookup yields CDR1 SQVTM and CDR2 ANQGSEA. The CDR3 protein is CSVARGGGKGYTF. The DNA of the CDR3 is TGCAGCGTTGCTCGTGGGGGCGGTAAGGGCTACACCTTC. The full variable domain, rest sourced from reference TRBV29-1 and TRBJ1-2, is SAVISQKPSRDICQRGTSLTIQCQVDSQVTMMFWYRQQPGQSLTLIATANQGSEATYESGFVIDKFPISRPNLTFSTLTVSNMSPEDSSIYLCSVARGGGKGYTFGSGTRLTVV.

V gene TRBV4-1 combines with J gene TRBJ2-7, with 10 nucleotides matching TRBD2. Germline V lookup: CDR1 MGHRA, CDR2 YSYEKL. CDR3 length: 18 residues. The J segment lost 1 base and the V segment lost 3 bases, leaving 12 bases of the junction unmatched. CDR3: CASSQNQRAGLASYEQYF. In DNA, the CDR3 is TGCGCCAGCAGCCAGAACCAAAGGGCGGGACTAGCGTCCTACGAGCAGTACTTC.

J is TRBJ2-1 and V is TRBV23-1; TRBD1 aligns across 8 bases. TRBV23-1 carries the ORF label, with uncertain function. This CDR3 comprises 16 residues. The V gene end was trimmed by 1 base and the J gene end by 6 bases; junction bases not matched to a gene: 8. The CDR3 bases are TGCGCCAGCAGTCAATTAGACAGGGGAAGGGTCAATGAGCAGTTCTTC. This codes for CASSQLDRGRVNEQFF.

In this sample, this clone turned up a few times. The CDR3 loop is CATSRDTLGQNYRGEQFF. CDR3 nucleotides: TGTGCCACCAGCAGAGATACCCTAGGACAGAATTATAGGGGTGAGCAGTTCTTC. This rearrangement joins TRBV15 to TRBJ2-1; D is perhaps TRBD1 (6 bases). Per germline, CDR1 LNHNV and CDR2 YYDKDF (reference sequence). Trimming cost V 0 bases and J 9 bases, with 24 bases left between them. CDR3 length equals 18 residues.

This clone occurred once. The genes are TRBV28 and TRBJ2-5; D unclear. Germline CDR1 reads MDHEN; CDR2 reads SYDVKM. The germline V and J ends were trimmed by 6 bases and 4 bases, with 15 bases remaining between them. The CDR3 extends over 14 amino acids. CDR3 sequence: CASSEPGPRETQYF. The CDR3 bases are TGTGCCAGCAGCGAGCCGGGTCCGAGAGAGACCCAGTACTTC.

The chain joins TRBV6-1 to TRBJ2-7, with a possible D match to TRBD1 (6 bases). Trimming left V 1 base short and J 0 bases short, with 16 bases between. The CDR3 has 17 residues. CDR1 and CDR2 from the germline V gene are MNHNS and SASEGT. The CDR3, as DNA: TGTGCCAGCAGTGAAGAAATCCCCCAGGGGAGCTCCTACGAGCAGTACTTC. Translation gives CASSEEIPQGSSYEQYF.

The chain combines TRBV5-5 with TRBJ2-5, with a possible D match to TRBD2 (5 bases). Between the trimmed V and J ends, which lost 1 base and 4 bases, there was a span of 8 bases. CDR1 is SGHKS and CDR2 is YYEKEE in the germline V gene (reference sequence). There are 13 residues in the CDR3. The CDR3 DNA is TGTGCCAGCAGCTTGTTGGGGAGAGAGACCCAGTACTTC. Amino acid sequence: CASSLLGRETQYF.

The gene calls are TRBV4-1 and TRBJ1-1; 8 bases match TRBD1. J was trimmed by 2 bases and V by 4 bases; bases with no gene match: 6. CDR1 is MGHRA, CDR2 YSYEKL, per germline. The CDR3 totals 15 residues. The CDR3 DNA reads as TGCGCCAGCAGCCGACAAGGACAGGGTAACACTGAAGCTTTCTTT. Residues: CASSRQGQGNTEAFF.